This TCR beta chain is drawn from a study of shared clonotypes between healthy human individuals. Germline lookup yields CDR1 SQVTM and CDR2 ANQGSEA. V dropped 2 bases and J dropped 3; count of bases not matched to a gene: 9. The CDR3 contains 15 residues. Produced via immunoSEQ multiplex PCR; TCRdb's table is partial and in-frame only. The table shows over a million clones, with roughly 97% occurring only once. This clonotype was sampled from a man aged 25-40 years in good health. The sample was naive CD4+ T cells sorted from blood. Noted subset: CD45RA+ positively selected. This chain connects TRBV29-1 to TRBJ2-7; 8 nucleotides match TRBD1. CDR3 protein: CSVESWQGAYYEQYF. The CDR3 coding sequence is TGCAGCGTTGAAAGTTGGCAGGGGGCCTACTACGAGCAGTACTTC.